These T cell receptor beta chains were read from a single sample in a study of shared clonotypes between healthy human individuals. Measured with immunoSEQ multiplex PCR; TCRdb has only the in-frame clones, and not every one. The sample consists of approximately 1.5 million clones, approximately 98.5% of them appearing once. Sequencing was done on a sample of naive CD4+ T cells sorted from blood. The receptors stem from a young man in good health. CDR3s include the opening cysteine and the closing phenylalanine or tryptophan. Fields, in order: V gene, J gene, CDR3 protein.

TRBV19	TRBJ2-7	CASSTKKGGQNYEQYF
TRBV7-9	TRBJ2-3	CASSASTDTQYF
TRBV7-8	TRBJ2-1	CASSLINEQFF
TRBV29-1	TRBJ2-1	CSVVGGMSSYNEQFF
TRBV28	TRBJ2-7	CASSPQGYEQYF
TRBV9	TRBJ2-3	CASSTGTSGSTDTQYF
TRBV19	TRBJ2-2	CASSVGGSRGGELFF
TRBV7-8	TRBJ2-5	CASSLYIEGRREQTQYF
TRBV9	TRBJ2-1	CASSNILAERHYPEQFF
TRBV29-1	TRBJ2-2	CSVGGQGVGTGELFF
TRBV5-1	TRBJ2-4	CASSPGTGQYF
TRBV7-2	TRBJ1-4	CASSLDGGRSEKLFF
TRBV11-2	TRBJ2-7	CASRTPGRQMVEQYF
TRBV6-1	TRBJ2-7	CASSELGTKSYEQYF
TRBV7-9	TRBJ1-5	CASSLLGGQPQHF
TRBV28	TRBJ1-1	CASRIGTKNTEAFF
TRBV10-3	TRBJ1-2	CAISEWDTGRRDYGYTF
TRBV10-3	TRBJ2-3	CAISEGDTQYF
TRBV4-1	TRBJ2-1	CASSQRGQGNNEQFF
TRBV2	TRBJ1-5	CASSETGNGPQHF
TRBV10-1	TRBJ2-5	CASSESTGAQETQYF
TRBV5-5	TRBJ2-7	CASSQLRGRSEQYF
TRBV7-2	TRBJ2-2	CASSFRTSGNTGELFF
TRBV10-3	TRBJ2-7	CAISERGSYEQYF
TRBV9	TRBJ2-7	CASSVTSASYEQYF
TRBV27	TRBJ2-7	CASRTGVDYEQYF
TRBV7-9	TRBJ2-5	CASRATQETQYF